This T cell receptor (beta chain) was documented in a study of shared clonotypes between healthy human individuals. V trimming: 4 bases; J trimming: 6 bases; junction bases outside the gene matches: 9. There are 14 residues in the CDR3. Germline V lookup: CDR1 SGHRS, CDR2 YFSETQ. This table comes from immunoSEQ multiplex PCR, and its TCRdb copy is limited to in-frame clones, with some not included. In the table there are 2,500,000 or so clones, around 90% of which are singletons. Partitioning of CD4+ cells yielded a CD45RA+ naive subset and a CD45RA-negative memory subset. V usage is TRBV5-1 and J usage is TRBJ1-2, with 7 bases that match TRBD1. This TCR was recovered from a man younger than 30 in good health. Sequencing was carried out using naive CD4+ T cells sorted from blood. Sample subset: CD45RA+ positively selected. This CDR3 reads CASSPDNRGDGYTF. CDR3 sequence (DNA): TGCGCCAGCAGCCCGGACAACAGGGGTGATGGCTACACCTTC. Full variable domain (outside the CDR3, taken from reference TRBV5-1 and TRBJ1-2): KAGVTQTPRYLIKTRGQQVTLSCSPISGHRSVSWYQQTPGQGLQFLFEYFSETQRNKGNFPGRFSGRQFSNSRSEMNVSTLELGDSALYLCASSPDNRGDGYTFGSGTRLTVV.